This entry lists 19 T cell receptor beta chains sequenced from one sample in a study of CD8+ T cells in alopecia areata. cDNA serving as the sequencing template came from extracted, reverse transcribed RNA. Measured with immunoSEQ multiplex PCR; TCRdb has only the in-frame clones, and not every one. The sample has around 190,000 clones; around 50% are singletons. The sample consisted of CD8+ T cells sorted from blood. Source of these receptors: a human donor in good health.

The gene calls are TRBV6-5 and TRBJ1-1; TRBD1 matches at 11 bases. The CDR3 is made up of 16 amino acids. Trimming cost V 2 bases and J 1 base; bases outside gene matches: 3. From germline, CDR1 is MNHEY and CDR2 SVGAGI. The CDR3: CASSYDGTGGNTEAFF. DNA of the CDR3: TGTGCCAGCAGTTACGACGGGACAGGGGGGAACACTGAAGCTTTCTTT.

The V call is TRBV5-1, the J call TRBJ2-3; TRBD2 matches 7 bases. This CDR3 has 19 amino acids. The junction had 21 bases not matched to a gene; V was cut back by 5 bases and J by 3 bases. CDR1 is SGHRS and CDR2 is YFSETQ in the germline V gene. This CDR3 reads CASRPRPTGTGGLTDTQYF. CDR3 DNA: TGCGCCAGCAGACCAAGGCCTACCGGGACCGGGGGACTAACAGATACGCAGTATTTT.

This rearrangement joins TRBV29-1 to TRBJ2-7; unclear D gene. V lost 6 bases and J lost 3, with 21 bases in between. The CDR3 runs 15 residues. Germline assignment: CDR1 SQVTM and CDR2 ANQGSEA. CDR3 sequence reads: CSVLNDILENYEQYF. The CDR3 coding sequence is TGCAGCGTCCTGAATGACATCTTGGAGAACTACGAGCAGTACTTC.

This clone showed up just a few times. The chain employs TRBV21-1 and TRBJ2-4; the table's TRBD2 call for D was not verified on the DNA. TRBV21-1 is labeled a pseudogene. The CDR3 totals 14 residues. In DNA form, the CDR3 reads TGTGCCAGCGGCCAGAGGGGGGGCAAAAACATTCAGTACTTC. Translation: CASGQRGGKNIQYF.

The CDR3, as DNA: TGCAGCGCACTAGCGGGGGGGTACCAAGAGACCCAGTACTTC. It yields the protein CSALAGGYQETQYF. The chain joins TRBV29-1 to TRBJ2-5; 13 bases are a match to TRBD2. There are 14 residues in the CDR3. Germline V gene lookup returns CDR1 SQVTM and CDR2 ANQGSEA. Trimming took 7 bases from V and 0 from J; bases not matched to a gene: 2.

The chain is built from TRBV29-1 and TRBJ2-1; TRBD2 might be the D (6 bases). Trimming removed 3 bases at V and 5 bases at J, with 11 bases between. CDR3 length: 13 residues. Germline CDR1 and CDR2: SQVTM and ANQGSEA. The CDR3 coding sequence is TGCAGCGTTGAGGAGGGGATCCACAATGAGCAGTTCTTC. It is translated as CSVEEGIHNEQFF.

The chain links TRBV4-1 to TRBJ2-7; 11 nucleotides align to TRBD2. The junction had 3 bases not matched to a gene; V was cut back by 2 bases and J by 0 bases. The germline V gene encodes CDR1 MGHRA and CDR2 YSYEKL. The CDR3 loop spans 16 amino acids. The CDR3 reads CASSQTLAGGSYEQYF. CDR3 DNA: TGCGCCAGCAGCCAAACTCTAGCGGGGGGCTCCTACGAGCAGTACTTC.

In its sample, this clone was seen once. The rearrangement joins TRBV5-6 to TRBJ2-7; D unclear. From germline, CDR1 is SGHDT and CDR2 YYEEEE. With 4 bases removed from V and 0 bases from J, the gap between germline ends came to 14 bases. The CDR3 contains 15 residues. CDR3 in amino acids: CASSLISHSSYEQYF. The CDR3, as DNA: TGTGCCAGCAGCCTGATCAGTCACAGCTCCTACGAGCAGTACTTC. Full variable domain (missing parts from reference TRBV5-6 and TRBJ2-7): DAGVTQSPTHLIKTRGQQVTLRCSPKSGHDTVSWYQQALGQGPQFIFQYYEEEERQRGNFPDRFSGHQFPNYSSELNVNALLLGDSALYLCASSLISHSSYEQYFGPGTRLTVT.

The CDR3, as DNA: TGTGCCAGCACCCAGGGGGGGAACACTGAAGCTTTCTTT. This sequence encodes CASTQGGNTEAFF. This chain uses TRBV27 with TRBJ1-1; 7 bases fit TRBD1. This CDR3 is 13 amino acids long. The V segment lost 7 bases and the J segment 1 base; nucleotides outside the gene matches: 3. Germline loops: CDR1 MNHEY, CDR2 SMNVEV (reference sequence).

The J gene is TRBJ2-5, the V gene TRBV27; the match to TRBD2 covers 11 bases. Germline CDR1 reads MNHEY; CDR2 reads SMNVEV (reference sequence). The length of the CDR3 is 15 residues. The V and J ends lost 5 bases and 2 bases, in that order; junction bases with no gene match: 4. CDR3 residues: CASSPIAGGQETQYF. The CDR3 DNA follows: TGTGCCAGCAGTCCGATAGCGGGGGGGCAAGAGACCCAGTACTTC.

J is TRBJ2-5 and V is TRBV2, with 8 bases matching TRBD2. The CDR3 is made up of 14 amino acids. After removal of 2 bases from V and 5 bases from J, the junction contained 4 bases not matched to a gene. Germline V gene sequence: CDR1 SNHLY, CDR2 FYNNEI. The DNA of the CDR3 is TGTGCCAGCAGTGAAACGGGGGGGTCGGAGACCCAGTACTTC. Residues: CASSETGGSETQYF.

This clone showed up just a few times. The chain couples TRBV18 to TRBJ1-4; tentative D call: TRBD1 (6 bases). Germline CDR1 KGHSH, CDR2 LQKENI. The germline V and J ends were trimmed by 4 bases and 8 bases, with 20 bases remaining between them. The CDR3 loop spans 16 amino acids. The CDR3 region is CASSLTPGHRREKLFF. CDR3 nucleotides: TGTGCCAGCTCACTGACCCCGGGACATAGGAGGGAAAAACTGTTTTTT.

The chain recombines TRBV29-1 with TRBJ2-7, with 10 bases aligning to TRBD2. After removal of 2 bases from V and 2 bases from J, the junction contained 6 bases not matched to a gene. Looked up from germline, CDR1 is SQVTM and CDR2 is ANQGSEA. CDR3 length equals 15 residues. The CDR3 loop reads CSVESAGGGPYEQYF. In DNA, the CDR3 is TGCAGCGTTGAATCAGCGGGGGGGGGACCCTACGAGCAGTACTTC.

The chain has TRBV9 and TRBJ1-2; unclear D gene. The CDR3 length is 18 residues. V lost 9 bases to trimming and J lost 3 bases, with 30 bases between them. Germline CDR1 and CDR2: SGDLS and YYNGEE. The CDR3 nucleotides are TGTGCCAACGGGAAGAATACCCTGGGAGACCACTCGCACTATGGCTACACCTTC. It yields the protein CANGKNTLGDHSHYGYTF.

In this sample, this clone turned up many times. V and J are TRBV27 and TRBJ2-5; 11 nucleotides align to TRBD2. The CDR3 runs to 15 residues. The junction had 3 bases not matched to a gene; V was cut back by 2 bases and J by 4 bases. The germline CDR1 and CDR2 sequences are MNHEY and SMNVEV (reference sequence). CDR3 nucleotides: TGTGCCAGCAGTTTACGAACTAGCGGGGGAGAGACCCAGTACTTC. It codes for CASSLRTSGGETQYF.

The J gene is TRBJ2-7, the V gene TRBV13, with D possibly being TRBD1 or TRBD2 (7 bases each). Germline V gives CDR1 PRHDT, CDR2 FYEKMQ (reference sequence). The length of the CDR3 is 15 residues. Deletions cut 6 bases from V and 0 bases from J, with 15 bases between. CDR3 bases: TGTGCCAGCAGGGACAGGACTAGGAGCTCCTACGAGCAGTACTTC. Its protein is CASRDRTRSSYEQYF.

V is TRBV5-6 and J is TRBJ2-3; 7 bases map to TRBD1. The germline CDR1 and CDR2 sequences are SGHDT and YYEEEE. V shed 4 bases, J shed 3 bases, and the junction held 5 bases outside the gene matches. The CDR3 runs 14 residues. The DNA of the CDR3 is TGTGCCAGCAGCGAGACAGGGTTGACAGATACGCAGTATTTT. Translated: CASSETGLTDTQYF.

V is TRBV13 and J is TRBJ2-7, with 8 positions matching TRBD1. The CDR3 extends over 13 amino acids. The germline V gene has CDR1 PRHDT and CDR2 FYEKMQ (reference sequence). The V segment lost 5 bases and the J segment 3 bases; nucleotides outside the gene matches: 3. CDR3 bases: TGTGCCAGCAGCAAAGACAGGGGCTACGAGCAGTACTTC. As protein: CASSKDRGYEQYF.

The chain employs TRBV15 and TRBJ2-3; D ambiguous. CDR3 length: 13 amino acids. Trimming shortened V by 2 bases and J by 0 bases, and 3 bases separated the two germline ends. Germline loops: CDR1 LNHNV, CDR2 YYDKDF (reference sequence). This CDR3 is CATSRTSTDTQYF. In nucleotides, the CDR3 is TGTGCCACCAGCAGAACGAGCACAGATACGCAGTATTTT.